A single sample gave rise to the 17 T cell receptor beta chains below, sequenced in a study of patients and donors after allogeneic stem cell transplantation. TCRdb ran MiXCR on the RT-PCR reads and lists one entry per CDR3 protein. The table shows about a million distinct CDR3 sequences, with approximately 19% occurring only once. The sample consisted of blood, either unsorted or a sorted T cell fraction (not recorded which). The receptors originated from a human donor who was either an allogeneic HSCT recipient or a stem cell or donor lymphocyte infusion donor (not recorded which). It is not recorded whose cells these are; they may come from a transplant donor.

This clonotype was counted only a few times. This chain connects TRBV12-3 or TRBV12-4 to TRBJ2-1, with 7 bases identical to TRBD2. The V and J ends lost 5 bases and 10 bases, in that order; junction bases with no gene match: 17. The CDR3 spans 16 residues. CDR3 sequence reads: CASSTGTTSGGVEQFF. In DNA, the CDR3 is TGTGCCAGCAGTACCGGGACTACCAGTGGGGGTGTAGAGCAGTTCTTC.

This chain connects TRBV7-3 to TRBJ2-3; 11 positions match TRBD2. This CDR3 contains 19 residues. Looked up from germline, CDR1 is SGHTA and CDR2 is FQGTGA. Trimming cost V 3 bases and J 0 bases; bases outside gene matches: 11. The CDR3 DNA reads TGTGCCAGCAGCTTCCGCGCCGTTCTAGCGGGAGGCAGCACAGATACGCAGTATTTT. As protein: CASSFRAVLAGGSTDTQYF. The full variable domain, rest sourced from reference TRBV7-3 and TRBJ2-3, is GAGVSQTPSNKVTEKGKYVELRCDPISGHTALYWYRQSLGQGPEFLIYFQGTGAADDSGLPNDRFFAVRPEGSVSTLKIQRTERGDSAVYLCASSFRAVLAGGSTDTQYFGPGTRLTVL.

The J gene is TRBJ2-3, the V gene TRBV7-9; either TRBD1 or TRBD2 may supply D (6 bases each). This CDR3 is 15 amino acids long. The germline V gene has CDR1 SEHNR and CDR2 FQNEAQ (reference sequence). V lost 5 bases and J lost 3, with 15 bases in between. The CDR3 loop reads CASSPGTLATDTQYF. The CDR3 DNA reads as TGTGCCAGCAGCCCTGGGACACTAGCAACAGATACGCAGTATTTT. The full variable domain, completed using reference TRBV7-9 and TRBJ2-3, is DTGVSQNPRHKITKRGQNVTFRCDPISEHNRLYWYRQTLGQGPEFLTYFQNEAQLEKSRLLSDRFSAERPKGSFSTLEIQRTEQGDSAMYLCASSPGTLATDTQYFGPGTRLTVL.

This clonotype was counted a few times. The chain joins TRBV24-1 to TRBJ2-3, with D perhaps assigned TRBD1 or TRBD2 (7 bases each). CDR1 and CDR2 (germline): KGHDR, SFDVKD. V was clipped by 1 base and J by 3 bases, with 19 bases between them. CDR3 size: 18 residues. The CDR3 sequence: CATSDFNVGRGGTDTQYF. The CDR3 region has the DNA TGTGCCACCAGTGATTTCAACGTGGGCAGGGGGGGAACAGATACGCAGTATTTT.

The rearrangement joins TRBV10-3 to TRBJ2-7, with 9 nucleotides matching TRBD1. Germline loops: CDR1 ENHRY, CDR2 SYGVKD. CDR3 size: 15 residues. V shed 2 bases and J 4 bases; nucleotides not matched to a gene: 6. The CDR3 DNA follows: TGTGCCATCAGTGAGCCGCGACAGGGGGGATACGAGCAGTACTTC. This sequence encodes CAISEPRQGGYEQYF.

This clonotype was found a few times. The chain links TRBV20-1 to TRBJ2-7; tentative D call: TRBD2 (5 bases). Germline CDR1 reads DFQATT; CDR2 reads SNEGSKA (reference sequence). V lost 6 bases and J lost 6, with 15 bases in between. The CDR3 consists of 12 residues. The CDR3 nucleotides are TGCAGTGCAAGATTGAAGCGGACCGAGCAGTACTTC. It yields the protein CSARLKRTEQYF.

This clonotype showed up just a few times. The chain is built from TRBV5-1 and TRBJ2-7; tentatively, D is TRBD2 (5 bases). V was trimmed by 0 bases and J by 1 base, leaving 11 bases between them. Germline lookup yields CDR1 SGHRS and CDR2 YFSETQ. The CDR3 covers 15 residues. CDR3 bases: TGCGCCAGCAGCTTGGAACTAGTAGGGTCCTACGAGCAGTACTTC. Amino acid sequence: CASSLELVGSYEQYF.

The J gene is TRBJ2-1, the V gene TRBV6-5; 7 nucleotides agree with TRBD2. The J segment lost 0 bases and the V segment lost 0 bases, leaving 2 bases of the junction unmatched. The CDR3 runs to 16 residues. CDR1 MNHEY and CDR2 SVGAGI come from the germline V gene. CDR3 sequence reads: CASSYSAGHSYNEQFF. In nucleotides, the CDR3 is TGTGCCAGCAGTTACTCAGCGGGGCACTCCTACAATGAGCAGTTCTTC.

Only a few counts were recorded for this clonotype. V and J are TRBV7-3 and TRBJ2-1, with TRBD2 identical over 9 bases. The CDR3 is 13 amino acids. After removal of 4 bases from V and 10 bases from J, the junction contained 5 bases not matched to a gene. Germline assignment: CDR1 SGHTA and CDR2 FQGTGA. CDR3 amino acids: CASSSVAGAEQFF. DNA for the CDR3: TGTGCCAGCAGCTCCGTAGCGGGAGCGGAGCAGTTCTTC.

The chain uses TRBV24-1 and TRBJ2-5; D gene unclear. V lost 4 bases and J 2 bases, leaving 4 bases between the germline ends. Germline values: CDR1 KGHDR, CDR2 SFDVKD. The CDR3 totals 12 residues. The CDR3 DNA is TGTGCCACCAGTGACACTCAAGAGACCCAGTACTTC. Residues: CATSDTQETQYF.

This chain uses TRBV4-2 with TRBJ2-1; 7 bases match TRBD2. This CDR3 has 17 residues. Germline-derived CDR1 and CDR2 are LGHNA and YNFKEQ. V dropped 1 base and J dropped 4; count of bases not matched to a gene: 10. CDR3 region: CASSQGLVGGIYNEQFF. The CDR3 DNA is TGTGCCAGCAGCCAAGGGCTAGTGGGGGGGATTTACAATGAGCAGTTCTTC.

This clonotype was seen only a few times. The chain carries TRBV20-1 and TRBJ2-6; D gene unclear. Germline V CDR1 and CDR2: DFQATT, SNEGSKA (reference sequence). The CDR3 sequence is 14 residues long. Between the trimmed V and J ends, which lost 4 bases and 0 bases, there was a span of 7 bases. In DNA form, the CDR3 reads TGCAGTGCTAAACCCCGCTCTGGGGCCAACGTCCTGACTTTC. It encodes CSAKPRSGANVLTF.

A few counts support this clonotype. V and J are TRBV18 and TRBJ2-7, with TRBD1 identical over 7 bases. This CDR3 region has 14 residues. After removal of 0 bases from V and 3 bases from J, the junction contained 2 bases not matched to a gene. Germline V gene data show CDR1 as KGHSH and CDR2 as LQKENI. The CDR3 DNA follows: TGTGCCAGCTCACCACCCTGGGACAGCTACGAGCAGTACTTC. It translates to CASSPPWDSYEQYF.

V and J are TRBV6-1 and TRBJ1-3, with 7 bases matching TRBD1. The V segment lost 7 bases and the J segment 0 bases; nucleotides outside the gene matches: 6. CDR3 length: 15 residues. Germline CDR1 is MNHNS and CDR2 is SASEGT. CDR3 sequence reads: CASIRTGLSGNTIYF. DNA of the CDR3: TGTGCCAGCATTAGGACAGGTCTCTCTGGAAACACCATATATTTT.

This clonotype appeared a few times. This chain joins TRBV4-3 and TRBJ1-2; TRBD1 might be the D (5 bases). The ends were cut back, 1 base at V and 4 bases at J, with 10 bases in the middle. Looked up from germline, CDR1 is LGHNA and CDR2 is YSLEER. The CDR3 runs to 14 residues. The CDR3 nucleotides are TGCGCCAGCAGCCAAGCCTCCGGGACCTATGGCTACACCTTC. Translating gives CASSQASGTYGYTF.

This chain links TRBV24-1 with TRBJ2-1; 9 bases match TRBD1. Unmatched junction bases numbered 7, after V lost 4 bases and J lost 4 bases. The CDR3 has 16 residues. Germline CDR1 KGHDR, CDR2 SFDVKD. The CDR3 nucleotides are TGTGCCACCAGTGACCCCGGGACAGGGTCTTACAATGAGCAGTTCTTC. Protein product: CATSDPGTGSYNEQFF.

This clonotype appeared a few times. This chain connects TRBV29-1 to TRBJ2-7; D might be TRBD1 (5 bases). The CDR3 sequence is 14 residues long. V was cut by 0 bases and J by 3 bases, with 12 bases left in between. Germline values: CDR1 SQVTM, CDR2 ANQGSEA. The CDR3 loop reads CSVEDRQGNYEQYF. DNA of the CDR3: TGCAGCGTTGAAGACCGCCAGGGAAACTACGAGCAGTACTTC.